A selection of T cell receptor beta chains follows, all from one sample in a study of early stage breast cancer tumors. The assay was immunoSEQ multiplex PCR, and TCRdb's table has in-frame clones only and misses some. The sample shows 30,000 to 35,000 clones, around 67% of them seen only once. Sequencing input: blood. These receptors originate from a person aged 35-50 years with breast cancer. CDR3s include the opening cysteine and the closing phenylalanine or tryptophan. A D gene is named only where the DNA matches it firmly. Clone size is shown for a subset of rows, as once, few, many or a class of expanded clone.

D	V	J	size	DNA	CDR3
TRBD2	TRBV19	TRBJ2-1	NA	TGTGCCAGTAGTCTAAGGACTAGCGGGAGTTTCCACAATGAGCAGTTCTTC	CASSLRTSGSFHNEQFF
NA	TRBV7-6	TRBJ2-2	NA	TGTGCCAGCAGCTTACGTAACGGGCCCAACACCGGGGAGCTGTTTTTT	CASSLRNGPNTGELFF
NA	TRBV7-2	TRBJ2-7	once	TGTGCCAGCAGCTTAGCGAGTACTTCCTACGAGCAGTACTTC	CASSLASTSYEQYF
TRBD2	TRBV2	TRBJ2-1	NA	TGTGCCAGCAGTACGGGACTAGCAACTGAGCAGTTCTTC	CASSTGLATEQFF
NA	TRBV5-1	TRBJ2-5	NA	TGCGCCAGCAGCAGGACTTTTCGGGAGACCCAGTACTTC	CASSRTFRETQYF
NA	TRBV4-2	TRBJ2-7	NA	TGTGCCAGCAGCCAAGATCTGGGCGGGAAGCAGTACTTC	CASSQDLGGKQYF
NA	TRBV18	TRBJ1-2	few	TGTGCCAGCTCACCACCGACGGGTCCCACTTATGGCTACACCTTC	CASSPPTGPTYGYTF
TRBD1	TRBV6-1	TRBJ2-7	NA	TGTGCCACCCAAACAGGGGGCGCCTCTTCCTACGAGCAGTACTTC	CATQTGGASSYEQYF
TRBD1	TRBV5-1	TRBJ1-1	few	TGCGCCAGCAGCTTGGAGCCCTTGGACAGGGTGAACACTGAAGCTTTCTTT	CASSLEPLDRVNTEAFF
TRBD1	TRBV2	TRBJ2-6	NA	TGTGCCAGCAATGCTCAAGGGACAGGGGGATTCTCTGGGGCCAACGTCCTGACTTTC	CASNAQGTGGFSGANVLTF
NA	TRBV10-3	TRBJ1-2	few	TGTGCCATCAGTGCAGGGGCTGTGGATGGCTACACCTTC	CAISAGAVDGYTF
TRBD1	TRBV19	TRBJ1-1	NA	TGTGCCACCGAGGACAGGGGTGACACTGAAGCTTTCTTT	CATEDRGDTEAFF
TRBD1	TRBV5-1	TRBJ2-1	once	TGCGCCAGCAGCTTGGAGGGCAGGGGGCAAATCAATGAGCAGTTCTTC	CASSLEGRGQINEQFF
TRBD1	TRBV7-2	TRBJ1-4	NA	TGTGCCAGCAGCCCATCGGGACAGGGGGGTGAAAAACTGTTTTTT	CASSPSGQGGEKLFF
NA	TRBV11-2	TRBJ2-7	NA	TGTGCCAGCAGCTTAGATCATAGAAGATACGAGCAGTACTTC	CASSLDHRRYEQYF
TRBD1	TRBV19	TRBJ1-3	few	TGTGCCAGTCAACAGGGGAGGTCTGGAAACACCATATATTTT	CASQQGRSGNTIYF
TRBD1	TRBV2	TRBJ2-3	once	TGTGCCAGCAGTGGACAGGGGGCAATTGCAGATACGCAGTATTTT	CASSGQGAIADTQYF
NA	TRBV15	TRBJ1-2	once	TGTGCCACCAGCAGAGGGGGGGACGCACTTAACTATGGCTACACCTTC	CATSRGGDALNYGYTF
NA	TRBV19	TRBJ1-1	NA	TGTGCCAGTAGTATTGGGGTAGGACGGCCGAACACTGAAGCTTTCTTT	CASSIGVGRPNTEAFF
NA	TRBV7-2	TRBJ1-1	NA	TGTGCCAGCAGCGGACCAGGGGTGGACACTGAAGCTTTCTTT	CASSGPGVDTEAFF
NA	TRBV2	TRBJ2-7	once	TGTGCCAGCAAGCTGGGAGGTTCCGAGCAGTACTTC	CASKLGGSEQYF
NA	TRBV5-8	TRBJ2-1	NA	TGTGCCAGCAGCTGGGCTCCAGGGGAAAGCTACAATGAGCAGTTCTTC	CASSWAPGESYNEQFF
NA	TRBV5-5	TRBJ2-7	NA	TGTGCCAGCAGCTCGCCCCATGGAGGGGGTCCCACCTACGAGCAGTACTTC	CASSSPHGGGPTYEQYF
NA	TRBV27	TRBJ2-1	NA	TGTGCCAGCAGTTTAGCCCTCTCCGCAGGCAATGAGCAGTTCTTC	CASSLALSAGNEQFF